The 8 T cell receptor beta chains below come from one sample, sequenced in a study of response to subunit inactivated influenza vaccine. TCRdb ran MiXCR on the RT-PCR reads and lists one entry per CDR3 protein. Among a few hundred thousand distinct CDR3 sequences listed, around 22% were seen once. The source was PBMCs from blood, collected about 20 months after vaccination. These receptors came from a man in his fifties or sixties who received an inactivated influenza vaccine.

This chain links TRBV28 with TRBJ2-1, with 7 bases matching TRBD2. The V gene end was trimmed by 7 bases and the J gene end by 6 bases; junction bases not matched to a gene: 6. This CDR3 is 13 amino acids long. CDR1 is MDHEN, CDR2 SYDVKM, per germline. CDR3 nucleotides: TGTGCCAGCATCTGGAGCGGGACCAATGAGCAGTTCTTC. This translates into CASIWSGTNEQFF.

The chain combines TRBV6-5 with TRBJ1-1, with 7 positions matching TRBD1. The CDR3 runs 18 residues. Germline V gene data show CDR1 as MNHEY and CDR2 as SVGAGI. V was clipped by 4 bases and J by 2 bases; unmatched bases: 16. The CDR3 nucleotides read TGTGCCAGCAGTTTCCAGGGGGGCGCCGGAAGGGGAAACACTGAAGCTTTCTTT. This gives the protein CASSFQGGAGRGNTEAFF.

The chain uses TRBV24-1 and TRBJ2-1; 9 bases align to TRBD1. CDR1 is KGHDR, CDR2 SFDVKD, per germline. With 3 bases clipped from V and 4 bases from J, the junction kept 3 bases outside the gene matches. CDR3 size: 15 residues. CDR3 sequence (DNA): TGTGCCACCAGTGATGGGACAGGGTATTACAATGAGCAGTTCTTC. Translation gives CATSDGTGYYNEQFF.

This clonotype was counted once. The rearrangement uses TRBV6-5 and TRBJ2-5, with a possible D match to TRBD2 (5 bases). The germline V gene has CDR1 MNHEY and CDR2 SVGAGI. V was trimmed by 4 bases and J by 2 bases, leaving 8 bases between them. The CDR3 contains 13 residues. The CDR3 region is CASSSPGQETQYF. The CDR3 DNA is TGTGCCAGCAGTTCCCCGGGACAAGAGACCCAGTACTTC.

DNA of the CDR3: TGCGCCAGCAGCTTGGTCTACGTGCTTGCAGGGGAAACTGAAGCTTTCTTT. Its translation: CASSLVYVLAGETEAFF. The gene calls are TRBV5-1 and TRBJ1-1; D may be TRBD1 (6 bases). The germline V gene has CDR1 SGHRS and CDR2 YFSETQ. This CDR3 is 17 amino acids long. The germline V and J ends were trimmed by 0 bases and 5 bases, with 20 bases remaining between them.

This clonotype was seen a handful of times. CDR3 sequence (DNA): TGTGCCAGCAGCCCAGGCACCGCGGGCTATGGCTACACCTTC. This encodes CASSPGTAGYGYTF. The V call is TRBV6-1, the J call TRBJ1-2; D ambiguous. Trimming removed 6 bases at V and 4 bases at J, with 15 bases between. The germline gives CDR1 MNHNS, CDR2 SASEGT. This CDR3 spans 14 amino acids.

The chain carries TRBV3-1 and TRBJ2-3, with D uncertain. V shed 3 bases and J shed 10 bases, with 11 bases lying between them. CDR3 length equals 12 residues. CDR1 is LGHDT and CDR2 is YNNKEL in the germline V gene (reference sequence). CDR3 residues: CASSHEKGAQYF. CDR3 nucleotides: TGTGCCAGCAGCCATGAAAAGGGTGCGCAGTATTTT.

The genes are TRBV5-1 and TRBJ2-3; D is uncertain. CDR1 and CDR2 from the germline V gene are SGHRS and YFSETQ. This CDR3 is built from 13 residues. V lost 0 bases and J 5 bases, leaving 7 bases between the germline ends. DNA of the CDR3: TGCGCCAGCAGCTTGGGACAAAAAGATACGCAGTATTTT. This codes for CASSLGQKDTQYF.